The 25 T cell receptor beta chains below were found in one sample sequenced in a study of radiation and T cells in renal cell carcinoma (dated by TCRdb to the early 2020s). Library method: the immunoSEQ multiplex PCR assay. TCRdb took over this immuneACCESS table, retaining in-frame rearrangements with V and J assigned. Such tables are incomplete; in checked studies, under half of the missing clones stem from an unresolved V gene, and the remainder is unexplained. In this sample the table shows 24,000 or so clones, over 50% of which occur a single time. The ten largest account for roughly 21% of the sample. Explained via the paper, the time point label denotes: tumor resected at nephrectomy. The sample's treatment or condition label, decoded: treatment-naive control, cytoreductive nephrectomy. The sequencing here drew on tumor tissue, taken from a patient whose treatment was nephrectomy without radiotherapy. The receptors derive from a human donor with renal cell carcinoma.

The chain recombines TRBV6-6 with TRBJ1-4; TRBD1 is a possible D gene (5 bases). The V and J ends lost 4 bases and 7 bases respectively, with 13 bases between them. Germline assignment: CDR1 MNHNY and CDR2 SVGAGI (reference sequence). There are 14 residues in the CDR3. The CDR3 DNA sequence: TGTGCCAGCAGTTTTAGGGACGGGGCTGAAAAACTGTTTTTT. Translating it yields CASSFRDGAEKLFF.

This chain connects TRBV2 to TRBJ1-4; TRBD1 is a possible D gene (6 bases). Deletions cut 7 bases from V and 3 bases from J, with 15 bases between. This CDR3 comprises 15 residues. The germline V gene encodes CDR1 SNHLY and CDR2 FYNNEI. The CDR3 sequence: CASMRGIAANEKLFF. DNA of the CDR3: TGTGCCAGCATGAGGGGGATTGCGGCTAATGAAAAACTGTTTTTT.

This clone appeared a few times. CDR3 DNA: TGCGCCAGCAGCCAAAGCAGAGTGGGCTCTGGAAACACCATATATTTT. Translation gives CASSQSRVGSGNTIYF. This chain joins TRBV4-3 and TRBJ1-3; D gene unclear. The CDR3 runs 16 residues. V was trimmed by 2 bases and J by 0 bases, leaving 11 bases between them. Germline loops: CDR1 LGHNA, CDR2 YSLEER.

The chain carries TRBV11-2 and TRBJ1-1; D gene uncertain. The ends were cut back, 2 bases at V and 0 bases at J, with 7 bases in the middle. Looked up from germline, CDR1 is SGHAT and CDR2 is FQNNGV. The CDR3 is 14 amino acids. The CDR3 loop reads CASSLHLLNTEAFF. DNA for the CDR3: TGTGCCAGCAGCTTACACCTCCTGAACACTGAAGCTTTCTTT.

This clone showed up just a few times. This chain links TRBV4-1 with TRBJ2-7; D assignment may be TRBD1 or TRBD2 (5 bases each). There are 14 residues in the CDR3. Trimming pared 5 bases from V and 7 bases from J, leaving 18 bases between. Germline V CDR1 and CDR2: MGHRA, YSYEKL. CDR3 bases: TGCGCCAGCAGCGCACGGGACCCAGCTGCGGAGCAGTACTTC. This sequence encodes CASSARDPAAEQYF.

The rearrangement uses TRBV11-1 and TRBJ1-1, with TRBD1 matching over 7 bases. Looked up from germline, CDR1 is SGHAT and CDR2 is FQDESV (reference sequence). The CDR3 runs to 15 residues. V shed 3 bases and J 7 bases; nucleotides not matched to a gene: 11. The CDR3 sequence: CASSFSLQGVNEAFF. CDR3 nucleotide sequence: TGTGCCAGCAGCTTCAGCCTCCAGGGGGTGAATGAAGCTTTCTTT.

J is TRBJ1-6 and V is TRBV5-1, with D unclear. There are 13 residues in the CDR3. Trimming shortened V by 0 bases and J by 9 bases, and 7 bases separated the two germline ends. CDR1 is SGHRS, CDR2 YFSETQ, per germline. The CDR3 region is CASSLVSGSPLHF. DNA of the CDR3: TGCGCCAGCAGCTTGGTCTCTGGTTCACCCCTCCACTTT.

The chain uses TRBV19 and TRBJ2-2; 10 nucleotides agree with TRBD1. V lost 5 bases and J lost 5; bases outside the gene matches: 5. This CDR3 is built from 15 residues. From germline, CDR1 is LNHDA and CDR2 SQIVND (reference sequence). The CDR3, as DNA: TGTGCCAGTAGTCCGGGACAGGGGAAAACCGGGGAGCTGTTTTTT. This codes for CASSPGQGKTGELFF.

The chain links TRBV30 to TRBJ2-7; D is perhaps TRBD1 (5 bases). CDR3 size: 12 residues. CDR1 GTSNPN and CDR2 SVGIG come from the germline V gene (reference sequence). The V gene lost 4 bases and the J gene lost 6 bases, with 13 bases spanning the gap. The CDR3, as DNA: TGTGCCTGGAATTCCGACAGAGGCGAGCAGTACTTC. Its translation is CAWNSDRGEQYF.

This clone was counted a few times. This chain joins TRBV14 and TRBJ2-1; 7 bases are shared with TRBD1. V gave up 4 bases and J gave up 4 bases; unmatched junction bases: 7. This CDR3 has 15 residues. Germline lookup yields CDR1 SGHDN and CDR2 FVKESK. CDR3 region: CASSLAGTAYNEQFF. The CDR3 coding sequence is TGTGCCAGCAGCCTCGCCGGGACAGCTTACAATGAGCAGTTCTTC.

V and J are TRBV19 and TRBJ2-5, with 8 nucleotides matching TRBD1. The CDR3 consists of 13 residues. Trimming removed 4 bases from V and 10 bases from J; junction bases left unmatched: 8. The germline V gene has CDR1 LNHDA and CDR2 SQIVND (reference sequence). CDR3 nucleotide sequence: TGTGCCAGTAGTACCAGGACACAGGGGGACCAGTACTTC. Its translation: CASSTRTQGDQYF.

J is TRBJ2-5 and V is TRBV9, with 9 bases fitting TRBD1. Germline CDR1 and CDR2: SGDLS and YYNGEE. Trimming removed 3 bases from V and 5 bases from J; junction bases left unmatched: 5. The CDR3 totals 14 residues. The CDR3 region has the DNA TGTGCCAGCAGCGCGACAGGGGGTTGGGAGACCCAGTACTTC. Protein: CASSATGGWETQYF.

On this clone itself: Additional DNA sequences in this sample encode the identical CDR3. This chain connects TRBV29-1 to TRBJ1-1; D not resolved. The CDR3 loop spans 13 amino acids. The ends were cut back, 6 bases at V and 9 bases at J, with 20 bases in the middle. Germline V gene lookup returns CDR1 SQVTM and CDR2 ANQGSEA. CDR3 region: CSVLPNVLTKAFF. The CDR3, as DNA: TGCAGCGTCTTGCCCAATGTGCTGACTAAAGCTTTCTTT.

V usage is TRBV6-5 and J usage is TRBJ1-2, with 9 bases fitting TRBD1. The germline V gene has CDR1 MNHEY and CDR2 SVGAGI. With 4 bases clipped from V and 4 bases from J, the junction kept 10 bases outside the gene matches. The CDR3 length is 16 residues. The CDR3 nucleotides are TGTGCCAGCAGTTTGTTCAATCCGGGACAGGGCTATGGCTACACCTTC. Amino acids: CASSLFNPGQGYGYTF.

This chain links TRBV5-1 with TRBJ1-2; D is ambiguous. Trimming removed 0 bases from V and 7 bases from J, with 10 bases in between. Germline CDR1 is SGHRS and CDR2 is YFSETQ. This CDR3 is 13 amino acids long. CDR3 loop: CASSLAEGTGYTF. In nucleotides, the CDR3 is TGCGCCAGCAGCTTGGCCGAAGGTACTGGCTACACCTTC.

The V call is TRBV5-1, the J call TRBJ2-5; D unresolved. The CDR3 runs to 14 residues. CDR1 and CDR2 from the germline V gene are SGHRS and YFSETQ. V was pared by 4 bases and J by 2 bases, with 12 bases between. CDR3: CASSRPGIQETQYF. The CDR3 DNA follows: TGCGCCAGCAGCCGCCCTGGGATTCAAGAGACCCAGTACTTC. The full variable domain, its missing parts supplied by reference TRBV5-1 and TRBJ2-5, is KAGVTQTPRYLIKTRGQQVTLSCSPISGHRSVSWYQQTPGQGLQFLFEYFSETQRNKGNFPGRFSGRQFSNSRSEMNVSTLELGDSALYLCASSRPGIQETQYFGPGTRLLVL.

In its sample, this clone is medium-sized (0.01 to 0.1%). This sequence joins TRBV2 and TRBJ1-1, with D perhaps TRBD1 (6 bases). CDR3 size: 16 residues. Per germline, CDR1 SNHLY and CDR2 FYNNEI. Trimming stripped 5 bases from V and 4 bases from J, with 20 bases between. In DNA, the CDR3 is TGTGCCAGCAGTAGTCCTACAGGGCGGGGTGTCACTGAAGCTTTCTTT. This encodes CASSSPTGRGVTEAFF.

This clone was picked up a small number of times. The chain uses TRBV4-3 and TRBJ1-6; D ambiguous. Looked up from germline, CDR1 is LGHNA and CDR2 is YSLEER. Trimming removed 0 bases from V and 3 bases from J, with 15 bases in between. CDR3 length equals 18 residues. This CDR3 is CASSQDRTETHYNSPLHF. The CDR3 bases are TGCGCCAGCAGCCAAGATCGGACGGAGACTCACTATAATTCACCCCTCCACTTT.

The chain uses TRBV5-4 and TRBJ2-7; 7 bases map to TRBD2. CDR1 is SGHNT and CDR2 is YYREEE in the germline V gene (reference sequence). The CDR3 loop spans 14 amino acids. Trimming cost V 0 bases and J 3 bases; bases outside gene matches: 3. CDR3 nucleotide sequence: TGTGCCAGCAGCTTGGGGTCTAGCGGCTACGAGCAGTACTTC. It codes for CASSLGSSGYEQYF. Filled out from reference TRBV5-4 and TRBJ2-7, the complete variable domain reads ETGVTQSPTHLIKTRGQQVTLRCSSQSGHNTVSWYQQALGQGPQFIFQYYREEENGRGNFPPRFSGLQFPNYSSELNVNALELDDSALYLCASSLGSSGYEQYFGPGTRLTVT.

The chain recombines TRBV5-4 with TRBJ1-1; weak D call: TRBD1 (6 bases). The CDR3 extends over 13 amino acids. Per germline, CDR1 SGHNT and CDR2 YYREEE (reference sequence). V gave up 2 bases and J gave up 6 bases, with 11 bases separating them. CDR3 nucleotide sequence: TGTGCCAGCAGCTTAGGGGGGGCAGCTGAAGCTTTCTTT. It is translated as CASSLGGAAEAFF.

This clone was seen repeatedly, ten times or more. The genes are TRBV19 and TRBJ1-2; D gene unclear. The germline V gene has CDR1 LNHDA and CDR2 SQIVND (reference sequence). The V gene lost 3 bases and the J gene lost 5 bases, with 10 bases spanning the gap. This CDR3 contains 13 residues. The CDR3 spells CASSILDRYGYTF. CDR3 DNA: TGTGCCAGTAGTATCCTGGACCGATATGGCTACACCTTC.

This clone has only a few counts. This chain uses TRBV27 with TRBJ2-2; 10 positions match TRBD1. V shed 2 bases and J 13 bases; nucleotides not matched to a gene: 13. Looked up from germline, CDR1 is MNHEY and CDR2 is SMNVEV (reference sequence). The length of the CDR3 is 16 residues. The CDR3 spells CASSLRRTGGTLGLFF. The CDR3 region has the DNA TGTGCCAGCAGTTTACGTCGGACAGGGGGGACCCTGGGGCTGTTTTTT.

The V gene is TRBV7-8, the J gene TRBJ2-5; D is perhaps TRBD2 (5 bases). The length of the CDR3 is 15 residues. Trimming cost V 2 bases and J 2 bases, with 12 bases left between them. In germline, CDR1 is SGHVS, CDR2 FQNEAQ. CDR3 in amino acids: CASSLSGLRQETQYF. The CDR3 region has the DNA TGTGCCAGCAGCTTATCAGGACTCCGGCAAGAGACCCAGTACTTC.

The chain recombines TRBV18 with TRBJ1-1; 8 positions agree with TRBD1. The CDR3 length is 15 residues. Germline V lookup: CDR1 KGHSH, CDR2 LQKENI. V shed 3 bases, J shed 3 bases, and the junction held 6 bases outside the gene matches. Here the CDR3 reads CASSPLQGVYTEAFF. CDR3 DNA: TGTGCCAGCTCACCGCTACAGGGGGTTTACACTGAAGCTTTCTTT.

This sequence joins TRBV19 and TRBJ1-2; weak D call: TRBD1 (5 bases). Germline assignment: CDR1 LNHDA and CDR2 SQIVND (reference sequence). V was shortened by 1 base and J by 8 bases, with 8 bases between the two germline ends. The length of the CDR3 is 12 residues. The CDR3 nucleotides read TGTGCCAGTAGTATAGTGCCAGGGGGCTACACCTTC. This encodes CASSIVPGGYTF.